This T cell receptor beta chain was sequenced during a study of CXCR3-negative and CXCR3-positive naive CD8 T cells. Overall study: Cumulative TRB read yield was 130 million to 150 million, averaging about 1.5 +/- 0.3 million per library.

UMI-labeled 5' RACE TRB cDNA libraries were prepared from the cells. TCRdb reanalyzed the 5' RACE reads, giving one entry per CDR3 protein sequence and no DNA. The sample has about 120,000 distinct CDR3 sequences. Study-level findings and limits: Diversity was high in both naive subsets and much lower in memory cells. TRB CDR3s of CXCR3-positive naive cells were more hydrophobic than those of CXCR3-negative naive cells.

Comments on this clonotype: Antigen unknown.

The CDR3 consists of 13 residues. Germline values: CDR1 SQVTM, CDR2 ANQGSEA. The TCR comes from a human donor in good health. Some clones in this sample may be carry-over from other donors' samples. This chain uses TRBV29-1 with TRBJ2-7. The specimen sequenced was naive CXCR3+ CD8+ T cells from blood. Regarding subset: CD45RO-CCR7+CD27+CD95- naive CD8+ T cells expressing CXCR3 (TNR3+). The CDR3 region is CSATTGSSYEQYF.